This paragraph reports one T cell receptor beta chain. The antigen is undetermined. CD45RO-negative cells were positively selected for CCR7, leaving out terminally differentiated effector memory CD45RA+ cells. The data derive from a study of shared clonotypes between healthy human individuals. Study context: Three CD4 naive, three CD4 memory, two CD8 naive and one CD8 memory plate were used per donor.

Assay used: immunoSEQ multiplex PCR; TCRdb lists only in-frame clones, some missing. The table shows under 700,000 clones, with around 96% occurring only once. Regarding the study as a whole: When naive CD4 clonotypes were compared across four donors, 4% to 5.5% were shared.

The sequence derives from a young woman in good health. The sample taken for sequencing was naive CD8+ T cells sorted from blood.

The CDR3 DNA sequence: TGTGCCAGCGGGACTAGCGGGTTCTCCTACGAGCAGTACTTC. Encoded protein: CASGTSGFSYEQYF. The chain recombines TRBV5-6 with TRBJ2-7, with 12 bases aligning to TRBD2. This CDR3 comprises 14 residues. Germline lookup yields CDR1 SGHDT and CDR2 YYEEEE. The junction had 2 bases not matched to a gene; V was cut back by 7 bases and J by 0 bases. The full variable domain, with the rest looked up from reference TRBV5-6 and TRBJ2-7, is DAGVTQSPTHLIKTRGQQVTLRCSPKSGHDTVSWYQQALGQGPQFIFQYYEEEERQRGNFPDRFSGHQFPNYSSELNVNALLLGDSALYLCASGTSGFSYEQYFGPGTRLTVT.